One sample yielded the 17 T cell receptor beta chains listed below, sequenced in a study of T cell responses to AZD1222 COVID-19 vaccine. Generated by immunoSEQ multiplex PCR, the TCRdb table keeps only in-frame clones and is missing some. The sample includes about 190,000 clones, under 95% of them seen just once. This specimen consisted of peripheral blood, obtained on day 0 of AZD1222 vaccination. Every receptor here comes from an adult in good health.

This sequence joins TRBV5-1 and TRBJ2-1; D gene ambiguous. The V end lost 0 bases, the J end lost 6 bases, and 10 bases lay between the germline ends. This CDR3 comprises 14 residues. Germline CDR1 is SGHRS and CDR2 is YFSETQ. The CDR3 coding sequence is TGCGCCAGCAGCTTGGAGGCTAGTCCCAATGAGCAGTTCTTC. This encodes CASSLEASPNEQFF.

Of note for this clone: In the same sample, other DNA sequences code for this CDR3. The chain recombines TRBV9 with TRBJ2-7, with D uncertain. Germline loops: CDR1 SGDLS, CDR2 YYNGEE. Trimming took 0 bases from V and 0 from J, leaving 4 bases between them. The CDR3 spans 13 residues. CDR3 loop: CASSVGSSYEQYF. The CDR3, as DNA: TGTGCCAGCAGCGTAGGGAGCTCCTACGAGCAGTACTTC.

The chain employs TRBV24-1 and TRBJ2-3, with a weak D call TRBD2 (5 bases). The germline V gene has CDR1 KGHDR and CDR2 SFDVKD. The CDR3 has 13 amino acids. V shed 5 bases and J shed 2 bases, with 7 bases lying between them. Written as DNA, the CDR3 is TGTGCCACCAGTGCGGACTCCACAGATACGCAGTATTTT. Protein sequence: CATSADSTDTQYF.

The genes are TRBV3-1 (or the pseudogene TRBV3-2) and TRBJ2-7; 7 bases are shared with TRBD2. There are 17 residues in the CDR3. In germline, CDR1 is LGHDT, CDR2 YNNKEL (reference sequence). The V and J ends lost 0 bases and 0 bases, in that order; junction bases with no gene match: 8. As DNA, the CDR3 is TGTGCCAGCAGCCAAGATGAGACGGGGGGAGCCTCCTACGAGCAGTACTTC. Encoded protein: CASSQDETGGASYEQYF.

This CDR3 reads CASSAGWGGGLNYGYTF. As DNA, the CDR3 is TGTGCCAGCAGCGCCGGGTGGGGCGGGGGGCTTAACTATGGCTACACCTTC. The gene calls are TRBV9 and TRBJ1-2, with a possible D match to TRBD1 (6 bases). The CDR3 runs 17 residues. V was cut by 3 bases and J by 1 base, with 19 bases left in between. The V gene's germline CDR1 is SGDLS and CDR2 YYNGEE. Using reference TRBV9 and TRBJ1-2 for the parts outside the CDR3, the full variable domain is DSGVTQTPKHLITATGQRVTLRCSPRSGDLSVYWYQQSLDQGLQFLIQYYNGEERAKGNILERFSAQQFPDLHSELNLSSLELGDSALYFCASSAGWGGGLNYGYTFGSGTRLTVV.

The genes are TRBV28 and TRBJ1-2, with 7 bases matching TRBD1. The CDR3 consists of 15 residues. V lost 8 bases to trimming and J lost 4 bases; unmatched junction nucleotides: 13. CDR1 is MDHEN, CDR2 SYDVKM, per germline. The DNA of the CDR3 is TGTGCCAGCGTACTGTGGGACAGTGTGATCTATGGCTACACCTTC. Translation: CASVLWDSVIYGYTF.

This clone was picked up a small number of times. The J gene is TRBJ2-5, the V gene TRBV7-2; D gene unclear. Trimming took 1 base from V and 6 from J, leaving 9 bases between them. CDR1 is SGHTA and CDR2 is FQGNSA in the germline V gene. CDR3 length: 13 residues. The CDR3 region is CASSLVAEKTQYF. The CDR3 coding sequence is TGTGCCAGCAGCTTAGTAGCAGAGAAGACCCAGTACTTC.

The V and J genes are TRBV18 and TRBJ1-5; unclear D gene. The CDR3 runs to 13 residues. Deletions cut 4 bases from V and 10 bases from J, with 14 bases between. CDR1 and CDR2 (germline): KGHSH, LQKENI. Written as DNA, the CDR3 is TGTGCCAGCTCACGGGCCGACTCCGGCCCCCAGCATTTT. Translated, it gives CASSRADSGPQHF. The variable domain in full, completed from reference TRBV18 and TRBJ1-5, reads NAGVMQNPRHLVRRRGQEARLRCSPMKGHSHVYWYRQLPEEGLKFMVYLQKENIIDESGMPKERFSAEFPKEGPSILRIQQVVRGDSAAYFCASSRADSGPQHFGDGTRLSIL.

The chain combines TRBV5-4 with TRBJ1-5, with D maybe TRBD1 (5 bases). Germline assignment: CDR1 SGHNT and CDR2 YYREEE (reference sequence). The CDR3 extends over 14 amino acids. The V end lost 1 base, the J end lost 4 bases, and 9 bases lay between the germline ends. CDR3 region: CASSLWGGNQPQHF. CDR3 DNA: TGTGCCAGCAGCTTGTGGGGGGGGAATCAGCCCCAGCATTTT.

This chain links TRBV28 with TRBJ1-1, with D uncertain. The germline V gene encodes CDR1 MDHEN and CDR2 SYDVKM. V dropped 6 bases and J dropped 1 base, with 12 bases sitting between them. CDR3 size: 14 residues. The CDR3 nucleotides read TGTGCCAGCAGGACCGCCTGGGAGAACACTGAAGCTTTCTTT. This codes for CASRTAWENTEAFF.

The chain links TRBV10-3 to TRBJ1-3; D might be TRBD1 (5 bases). The germline V gene has CDR1 ENHRY and CDR2 SYGVKD. V lost 0 bases and J 0 bases, leaving 12 bases between the germline ends. The CDR3 covers 17 residues. The CDR3 region is CAISESGRGFSGNTIYF. The CDR3 DNA reads TGTGCCATCAGTGAGTCTGGGAGGGGATTCTCTGGAAACACCATATATTTT.

This clone was counted a single time. The CDR3 spells CASSLAGTSGGYNEQFF. The CDR3 DNA reads as TGTGCCAGCAGCTTAGCCGGGACTAGCGGGGGCTACAATGAGCAGTTCTTC. V is TRBV11-2 and J is TRBJ2-1; 14 bases line up with TRBD2. CDR1 is SGHAT and CDR2 is FQNNGV in the germline V gene. The CDR3 totals 17 residues. Losses at the gene ends were 1 base for V and 3 bases for J; bases not matched to a gene: 2.

The rearrangement links TRBV11-3 to TRBJ2-1; 7 bases are shared with TRBD2. Trimming cost V 4 bases and J 9 bases; bases outside gene matches: 9. Germline values: CDR1 SGHNT, CDR2 YENEEA. The CDR3 contains 14 residues. The CDR3 nucleotides are TGTGCCAGCAGCTCCCGGACTAGATACGGTGAGCAGTTCTTC. Translating it yields CASSSRTRYGEQFF.

V and J are TRBV10-3 and TRBJ2-7; D remains unclear. The V end lost 7 bases, the J end lost 3 bases, and 13 bases lay between the germline ends. The germline V gene has CDR1 ENHRY and CDR2 SYGVKD. The CDR3 contains 13 residues. CDR3 protein: CAIKNQYNYEQYF. In DNA form, the CDR3 reads TGTGCCATCAAGAATCAGTACAACTACGAGCAGTACTTC.

The chain couples TRBV4-2 to TRBJ2-3, with a weak D call TRBD2 (5 bases). This CDR3 has 14 amino acids. Trimming stripped 0 bases from V and 11 bases from J, with 15 bases between. CDR1 and CDR2 from the germline V gene are LGHNA and YNFKEQ. CDR3 in DNA: TGTGCCAGCAGCCAAGATCATGAGGCGGGTAAGCAGTATTTT. It specifies CASSQDHEAGKQYF.

The chain uses TRBV18 and TRBJ2-3, with a tentative D call TRBD1 (6 bases). Trimming stripped 10 bases from V and 1 base from J, with 9 bases between. Looked up from germline, CDR1 is KGHSH and CDR2 is LQKENI. This CDR3 has 12 residues. CDR3 residues: CATGAGTDTQYF. The CDR3 DNA reads TGTGCCACAGGGGCCGGCACAGATACGCAGTATTTT.

The chain joins TRBV18 to TRBJ1-2, with a tentative D call TRBD1 (5 bases). Trimming stripped 0 bases from V and 2 bases from J, with 16 bases between. The length of the CDR3 is 17 residues. Germline lookup yields CDR1 KGHSH and CDR2 LQKENI. This CDR3 is CASSPPGDSRFNYGYTF. Here the CDR3 DNA reads TGTGCCAGCTCACCACCGGGGGATTCCCGGTTCAACTATGGCTACACCTTC.